This TCR beta chain originates from a study of shared T cell receptors in the human thymus. CDR1 is SGDLS and CDR2 is YYNGEE in the germline V gene. Trimming removed 3 bases from V and 7 bases from J, with 7 bases in between. There are 11 residues in the CDR3. The data were produced by immunoSEQ multiplex PCR, yet TCRdb's version contains in-frame clones alone and is incomplete. In the table there are 63,000 or so clones, 90% to 95% of which are singletons. This receptor was obtained from a human donor. The chain is built from TRBV9 and TRBJ1-2; D not resolved. Specimen: thymocytes. DNA of the CDR3: TGTGCCAGCAGCGCGAGAGGTGGCTACACCTTC. Amino acids: CASSARGGYTF.